This T cell receptor (beta chain) stems from a study of identical twins. TCRdb re-called the 5' RACE reads with MiXCR, one entry per CDR3 protein. The sample has roughly 720,000 distinct CDR3 sequences; 15% to 20% are singletons. The CDR3 runs 13 residues. Germline V CDR1 and CDR2: MNHEY, SVGEGT. Trimming took off 0 bases at V and 9 bases at J, with 9 bases between the two ends. This clonotype was detected a few times. These data also featured in a second study, about T cells expressing NK-cell markers. That work contributes: Sorted CD3+CD56+NKG2C+, CD3+CD56+NKG2C- and CD3+CD56-NKG2C+ T cells supplied TCR beta repertoires. HCMV serostatus: seven of eight sequenced donors positive, one negative. Dominance of the CD3+CD56-NKG2C+ fraction by these clonotypes also held in several donors. HCMV specificity of the expanded NKG2C+ T cell clones stayed unclear.

This TCR was sampled from a woman between 18 and 30 years old in good health. The material sequenced was PBMCs. The gene calls are TRBV6-2 or TRBV6-3 and TRBJ2-4, with unresolved D. CDR3 in amino acids: CASSYSTVGIQYF. CDR3 nucleotide sequence: TGTGCCAGCAGTTACTCAACTGTTGGCATTCAGTACTTC.